The 13 T cell receptor beta chains given below trace back to one sample, sequenced in a study of neurological immune-mediated disorders. Time point: longitudinal time-point 3. TCRdb reprocessed the 5' RACE reads with MiXCR, giving one entry per CDR3 protein. This sample has about 80,000 distinct CDR3 sequences, with around 4% found just once. The sample was PBMCs. These receptors all come from a woman in her sixties or seventies with multiple sclerosis.

Many counts were recorded for this clonotype. This chain joins TRBV15 and TRBJ2-2; 13 nucleotides agree with TRBD2. Germline V lookup: CDR1 LNHNV, CDR2 YYDKDF (reference sequence). This CDR3 is 17 amino acids long. V dropped 3 bases and J dropped 4; count of bases not matched to a gene: 5. The CDR3 nucleotides are TGTGCCACCAGCAGCCGACTAGCGGGGGGTGCCACCGGGGAGCTGTTTTTT. Translating gives CATSSRLAGGATGELFF.

This clonotype was counted at least ten times. The chain employs TRBV5-1 and TRBJ1-5, with D possibly being TRBD1 (5 bases). Germline CDR1 SGHRS, CDR2 YFSETQ. The ends were cut back, 2 bases at V and 7 bases at J, with 16 bases in the middle. The CDR3 is made up of 15 amino acids. CDR3 in amino acids: CASSLTAREGQPQHF. The CDR3 region has the DNA TGCGCCAGCAGCTTAACGGCCAGGGAAGGACAGCCCCAGCATTTT.

This clonotype was seen at least ten times. The J gene is TRBJ1-3, the V gene TRBV7-9, with 8 bases lining up with TRBD1. CDR1 and CDR2 (germline): SEHNR, FQNEAQ (reference sequence). J lost 2 bases, V lost 5 bases, and 2 bases had no gene match. The CDR3 runs 14 residues. CDR3 sequence reads: CASSLTGAGNTIYF. The DNA for the CDR3 is TGTGCCAGCAGCCTGACAGGGGCTGGAAACACCATATATTTT.

This clonotype occurred many times. V is TRBV9 and J is TRBJ2-3, with 8 bases that match TRBD1. CDR1 is SGDLS and CDR2 is YYNGEE in the germline V gene. Trimming took 4 bases from V and 2 from J; bases not matched to a gene: 12. The CDR3 totals 17 residues. CDR3: CASSPRTGPPNTDTQYF. The DNA of the CDR3 is TGTGCCAGCAGCCCACGGACAGGGCCTCCCAACACAGATACGCAGTATTTT.

This clonotype was recorded many times. This chain joins TRBV5-1 and TRBJ2-7; 9 positions agree with TRBD1. Unmatched junction bases numbered 7, after V lost 0 bases and J lost 3 bases. There are 16 residues in the CDR3. The V gene's germline CDR1 is SGHRS and CDR2 YFSETQ. CDR3 protein: CASSLAGWTGVYEQYF. DNA for the CDR3: TGCGCCAGCAGCTTGGCCGGATGGACAGGGGTCTACGAGCAGTACTTC.

This clonotype was seen at least ten times. The chain uses TRBV5-1 and TRBJ2-1; 12 nucleotides agree with TRBD2. CDR3 length: 15 residues. Germline loops: CDR1 SGHRS, CDR2 YFSETQ. J gave up 10 bases and V 4 bases, and 9 bases lay outside the gene matches. The CDR3 is CASSTSGGNFWEQFF. The CDR3, as DNA: TGCGCCAGCAGCACTAGCGGGGGGAACTTTTGGGAGCAGTTCTTC.

This clonotype came up many times. The J gene is TRBJ2-2, the V gene TRBV20-1; D not certain. The CDR3 totals 14 residues. Trimming shortened V by 0 bases and J by 2 bases, and 7 bases separated the two germline ends. CDR1 and CDR2 from the germline V gene are DFQATT and SNEGSKA (reference sequence). The CDR3 is CSARDPSNTGELFF. In DNA form, the CDR3 reads TGCAGTGCTAGAGACCCAAGTAACACCGGGGAGCTGTTTTTT.

This clonotype was seen repeatedly, ten times or more. The rearrangement uses TRBV7-2 and TRBJ1-1; no reliable D call. Germline V gives CDR1 SGHTA, CDR2 FQGNSA. This CDR3 comprises 11 residues. V shed 4 bases and J shed 11 bases, with 11 bases lying between them. Here the CDR3 reads CASSYQIGAFF. In DNA, the CDR3 is TGTGCCAGCAGCTACCAGATTGGGGCTTTCTTT. Drawing the rest from reference TRBV7-2 and TRBJ1-1, the complete variable domain is GAGVSQSPSNKVTEKGKDVELRCDPISGHTALYWYRQSLGQGLEFLIYFQGNSAPDKSGLPSDRFSAERTGGSVSTLTIQRTQQEDSAVYLCASSYQIGAFFGQGTRLTVV.

The chain has TRBV18 and TRBJ1-5; no clear D. This CDR3 is 15 amino acids long. V was cut by 6 bases and J by 6 bases, with 18 bases left in between. Germline assignment: CDR1 KGHSH and CDR2 LQKENI. The CDR3 DNA reads TGTGCCAGCTCGCACAGTAGCCCCTCGGGTCAGCCCCAGCATTTT. It codes for CASSHSSPSGQPQHF.

This clonotype was seen many times. The chain joins TRBV4-1 to TRBJ2-2, with 12 bases aligning to TRBD2. The CDR3 consists of 18 residues. Losses at the gene ends were 4 bases for V and 5 bases for J; bases not matched to a gene: 11. Germline loops: CDR1 MGHRA, CDR2 YSYEKL. DNA for the CDR3: TGCGCCAGCAGCCTCCACCTGACTAGCGGGGGAAGGACCGGGGAGCTGTTTTTT. Encoded protein: CASSLHLTSGGRTGELFF.

This clonotype was observed at least ten times. The V gene is TRBV5-1, the J gene TRBJ1-3; TRBD1 might be the D (5 bases). Germline V CDR1 and CDR2: SGHRS, YFSETQ. The CDR3 runs 14 residues. The V gene lost 7 bases and the J gene lost 0 bases, with 11 bases spanning the gap. CDR3 nucleotide sequence: TGCGCCAGCCGCACGACAGACTCTGGAAACACCATATATTTT. Protein sequence: CASRTTDSGNTIYF.

On this clonotype itself: A read error may produce the germline difference seen at one junction end. This chain joins TRBV10-2 and TRBJ2-2, with D possibly matching TRBD1 (6 bases). The length of the CDR3 is 15 residues. The germline gives CDR1 WSHSY, CDR2 SAAADI. The CDR3 bases are TGCGCCAGCAGTTGGGGGACACCGAACACCTGGGAGCTGTTTTTT. Encoded protein: CASSWGTPNTWELFF.

This clonotype was recorded many times. The chain carries TRBV5-6 and TRBJ2-7; D tentatively reads TRBD1 or TRBD2 (5 bases each). The germline V and J ends were trimmed by 4 bases and 6 bases, with 14 bases remaining between them. This CDR3 has 13 residues. Germline V lookup: CDR1 SGHDT, CDR2 YYEEEE. In DNA form, the CDR3 reads TGTGCCAGCAGCGCCCCCGGGACCCTCGAGCAGTACTTC. Protein: CASSAPGTLEQYF.